Reported below is one T cell receptor beta chain. Germline V gives CDR1 MRHNA, CDR2 SNTAGT. V was clipped by 4 bases and J by 4 bases, with 13 bases between them. The CDR3 consists of 14 residues. Primers included in the PCR were 60 Vbeta and 13 Jbeta primers. Assay used: immunoSEQ multiplex PCR; TCRdb lists only in-frame clones, some missing. The table has about 160,000 clones, about three quarters seen once. This entry is derived from a study of cytomegalovirus exposure and HLA in healthy donors. The TCR originated in a woman in her twenties or thirties in good health and CMV-seronegative. The rearrangement links TRBV6-4 to TRBJ1-1, with a tentative D call TRBD1 (5 bases). The sample was PBMCs. CDR3 amino acids: CASSARGEATEAFF. The CDR3 DNA reads TGTGCCAGCAGTGCTAGAGGGGAGGCCACTGAAGCTTTCTTT.